This entry concerns a single T cell receptor beta chain. This clone was recorded once. The clone's antigen remains unknown. No base-level quality is on record; no much larger clone is a single base apart. What this sample's time point label stands for: blood from clinic visit 5 months post-surgery; TSC patient then seizure free. The surgery cases that showed the highest brain T cell transcript signatures were chosen for TCR beta chain sequencing of brain tissue, and of blood when it was available. Before surgery, the patients had been given at least one anti-epileptic drug. TCR-sequenced patients were children with drug-resistant epilepsy due to tuberous sclerosis complex, focal cortical dysplasia, Rasmussen encephalitis or hemimegalencephaly. The Monarch genomic DNA purification kit was used to extract bulk genomic DNA from unsorted brain tissue and whole blood. This specimen comes from a study of brain T cells in children with intractable seizures (dated by TCRdb to the early 2020s). General notes on the study: A NanoString immunology panel was first used to screen resected brain tissue from about 53 pediatric epilepsy surgery cases for immune gene transcripts. Among the roughly 12 selected surgery cases, eight also had pre-surgery blood sequenced, leaving four with brain tissue only. Here is what the overall study found, with its caveats: The patients' HCMV serostatus was not known, and viral specificity was inferred solely from CDR3 sequence similarity. Because pre- and post-surgery blood were sequenced to different depths, clones absent from the pre-surgery sample may reflect undersampling.

CDR1 and CDR2 are read off the germline V gene as KGHDR and SFDVKD. The V and J ends are trimmed by 4 bases and 0 bases, leaving 6 bases between them. Inclusive of the bounding cysteine and phenylalanine, the CDR3 is 14 residues long. The sequence is cut down to CDR3 DNA, 42 bases in frame from base 1. The immunoSEQ assay was applied to genomic DNA to generate the TCR beta chain sequences. From the authors' description of their analysis: CDR3 sequences that did not begin with the conserved framework cysteine at position 104 were removed by hand. Clonality was calculated as one minus the normalized Shannon's Diversity Index, with values ranging from 0 (maximal diversity) to 1 (oligoclonal). Chi-squared comparison-of-proportions tests were used to check whether the frequency of the same CDR3 differed between samples, for example brain versus blood. Public clonotypes were identified through searches of immuneACCESS, and similarity to known antiviral clonotypes was evaluated with the VDJdb browser. Imported from immuneACCESS, the table was reduced by TCRdb to in-frame sequences with V and J called. These copies leave out some clones; in studies compared against another copy, an unresolved V gene accounts for under half, and the cause of the remainder is not known. D and trimming come from the DNA, and the V and J calls and clone size come from that table. The sample table records under 400,000 clones; about 93% of these occur just once. Under 7% of the sample is held by the ten biggest clonotypes.

The sample was peripheral blood, taken 4 to 5 months after surgery. This TCR was sampled from a boy under two years old with tuberous sclerosis and intractable seizures. The rearranged segments are TRBV24-1 and TRBJ1-5; the D gene is unclear. The CDR3 sequence is CATSDSYSNQPQHF. The DNA sequence reads TGTGCCACCAGTGACAGTTATAGCAATCAGCCCCAGCATTTT.